One and the same sample provided the 3 T cell receptor beta chains below, sequenced in a study of identical twins. A single record per CDR3 protein comes from TCRdb applying MiXCR to the 5' RACE reads. The sample yields about 890,000 distinct CDR3 sequences, around an eighth seen once. These same records also appear under a second study, on yellow fever vaccine responses in identical twins.

Material for sequencing was PBMCs. These TCRs come from a woman between 18 and 30 years old in good health.

Ten or more counts support this clonotype. The V call is TRBV24-1, the J call TRBJ2-7; TRBD1 matches 7 bases. In germline, CDR1 is KGHDR, CDR2 SFDVKD. The V segment lost 11 bases and the J segment 0 bases; nucleotides outside the gene matches: 12. The CDR3 length is 15 residues. CDR3 amino acids: CAITQRTGSSYEQYF. The CDR3, as DNA: TGTGCCATCACCCAAAGGACAGGATCCTCCTACGAGCAGTACTTC.

The V gene is TRBV5-1, the J gene TRBJ2-7; the D call may be TRBD1 or TRBD2 (5 bases each). Trimming took 3 bases from V and 2 from J, leaving 15 bases between them. CDR1 is SGHRS, CDR2 YFSETQ, per germline. The CDR3 runs to 15 residues. CDR3 region: CASSWNRDGTYEQYF. CDR3 nucleotide sequence: TGCGCCAGCAGCTGGAACCGGGACGGTACCTACGAGCAGTACTTC.

This sequence joins TRBV28 and TRBJ2-2; the D call may be TRBD1 or TRBD2 (5 bases each). The CDR3 is made up of 17 amino acids. V dropped 8 bases and J dropped 2 bases, with 21 bases sitting between them. Germline-derived CDR1 and CDR2 are MDHEN and SYDVKM. The CDR3 sequence: CASHQGVRDHNTGELFF. In DNA, the CDR3 is TGTGCCAGCCATCAAGGGGTTAGGGACCACAACACCGGGGAGCTGTTTTTT.